This T cell receptor (beta chain) was captured by sequencing in a study of neoadjuvant nivolumab and ipilimumab in lung cancer. Data came from immunoSEQ multiplex PCR; TCRdb stores just in-frame clones and leaves some out. The data show about 9,700 clones, with around 77% seen just once and 6.5% to 8.5% held by the top ten. Study findings and constraints: Resected tumors had greater TCR richness and clonality than uninvolved lung.

V was pared by 6 bases and J by 5 bases, with 2 bases of the junction left unmatched. The CDR3 length is 13 residues. The germline CDR1 and CDR2 sequences are MNHNS and SASEGT. This clone was detected only once. The antigen is unknown. The specimen was tumor tissue, collected after neoadjuvant nivolumab, alone or with ipilimumab, at or shortly before surgery. This receptor was taken from an adult with non-small cell lung cancer. Some clones in this sample may be carry-over from other donors' samples. The J gene is TRBJ1-5, the V gene TRBV6-1; 9 bases are a match to TRBD1. The CDR3, as DNA: TGTGCCAGCAGGGGACAGGGAGATCAGCCCCAGCATTTT. Its translation: CASRGQGDQPQHF.